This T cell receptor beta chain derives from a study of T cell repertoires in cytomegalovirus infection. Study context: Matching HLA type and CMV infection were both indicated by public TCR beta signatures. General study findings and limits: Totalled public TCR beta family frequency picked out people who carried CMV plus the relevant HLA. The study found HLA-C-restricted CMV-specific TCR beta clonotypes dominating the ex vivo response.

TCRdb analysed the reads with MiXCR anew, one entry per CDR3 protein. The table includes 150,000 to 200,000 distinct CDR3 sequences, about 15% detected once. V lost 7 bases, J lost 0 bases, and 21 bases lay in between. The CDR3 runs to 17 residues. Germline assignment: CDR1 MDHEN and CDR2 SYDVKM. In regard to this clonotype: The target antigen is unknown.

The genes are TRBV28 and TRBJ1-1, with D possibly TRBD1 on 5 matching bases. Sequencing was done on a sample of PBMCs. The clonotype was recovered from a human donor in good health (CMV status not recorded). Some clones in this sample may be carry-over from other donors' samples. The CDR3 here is CASTSPGTRGMNTEAFF. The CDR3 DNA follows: TGTGCCAGCACCTCACCTGGTACGAGGGGTATGAACACTGAAGCTTTCTTT.